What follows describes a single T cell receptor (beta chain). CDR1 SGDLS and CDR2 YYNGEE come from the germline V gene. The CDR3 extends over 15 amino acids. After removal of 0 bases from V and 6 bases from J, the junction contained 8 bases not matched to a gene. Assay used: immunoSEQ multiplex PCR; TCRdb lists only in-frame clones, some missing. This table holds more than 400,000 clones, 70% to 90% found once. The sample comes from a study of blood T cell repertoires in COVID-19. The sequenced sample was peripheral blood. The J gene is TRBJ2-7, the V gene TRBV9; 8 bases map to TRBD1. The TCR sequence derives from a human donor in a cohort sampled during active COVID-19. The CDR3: CASSVDWTGLGEQYF. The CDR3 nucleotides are TGTGCCAGCAGCGTAGACTGGACAGGGTTAGGCGAGCAGTACTTC.